The entry below gives a single T cell receptor (beta chain) sequence along with its context. The protocol was immunoSEQ multiplex PCR, while the TCRdb copy is restricted to in-frame clones and leaves out a portion. Of tens of thousands of clones listed, approximately 81% are singletons. Germline V lookup: CDR1 MNHNY, CDR2 SVGAGI (reference sequence). There are 13 residues in the CDR3. The junction had 5 bases not matched to a gene; V was cut back by 8 bases and J by 2 bases. The sample originates from a study of PD-L1 blockade in urothelial cancer. Indicated time point: peripheral blood 6 weeks after treatment start.

The clonotype was recovered from a man in his 70s with urothelial cancer. The V and J genes are TRBV6-6 and TRBJ2-7, with TRBD1 identical over 8 bases. Sequencing was performed on PBMCs, taken around atezolizumab (anti-PD-L1) treatment. CDR3 in DNA: TGTGCCAGCTGCAGACAGGGGACCTACGAGCAGTACTTC. This gives the protein CASCRQGTYEQYF.